One TCR beta chain is described in this entry. Germline V CDR1 and CDR2: KGHSH, LQKENI. Trimming took 3 bases from V and 1 from J; bases not matched to a gene: 1. This CDR3 comprises 16 residues. This sample is drawn from a study of blood T cell repertoires in COVID-19. The wider study: Samples representing acute and convalescent COVID-19 were sourced from the United States, Italy and Spain.

Methods used by the authors: Reference gene primer amplification gave nucleated cell count estimates. TCRdb keeps only in-frame clones here, not all; method: immunoSEQ multiplex PCR. V and J calls and clone size are those listed in that table; D and trimming were worked out from the DNA. The top ten clones hold around 5% of a sample with some 96,000 clones, 88% of them seen once. Sequencing was performed on peripheral blood. This TCR was sampled from a human donor in a cohort sampled during active COVID-19. The chain recombines TRBV18 with TRBJ2-5, with 14 bases that match TRBD2. In DNA form, the CDR3 reads TGTGCCAGCTCACCGGGACTAGCGGGAGCCCAAGAGACCCAGTACTTC. Residues: CASSPGLAGAQETQYF.